This T cell receptor (beta chain) was captured in a study of blood T cell repertoires in COVID-19. Study summary: PBMCs, B-cell-depleted T cells, or T cells were the source of the cDNA or gDNA that made up the material.

The length of the CDR3 is 16 residues. The germline CDR1 and CDR2 sequences are MNHNS and SASEGT. The V and J ends lost 4 bases and 0 bases respectively, with 13 bases between them. Participants were aged about 18 to 90 years, lived in about two dozen US areas, and enrolled virtually. Repertoires were generated with immunoSEQ multiplex PCR, while TCRdb's copy carries only in-frame clones and drops some. The profile shows 210,000 or so clones, about 90% of them singletons. The source of this sequence is a woman aged 30 to 39 who had been exposed to COVID-19. The specimen sequenced was PBMCs or T cells enriched from blood (not recorded which). The rearrangement links TRBV6-1 to TRBJ2-1; possible D gene TRBD2, 6 bases. CDR3 nucleotide sequence: TGTGCCAGCAGTGCCCGGGACTTCTACTCCTACAATGAGCAGTTCTTC. Amino acids: CASSARDFYSYNEQFF.